These T cell receptor beta chains were read from a single sample in a study of blood T cell repertoires in COVID-19. The repertoire was sequenced with immunoSEQ multiplex PCR; TCRdb's copy has only in-frame clones and lacks some. The table shows about 170,000 clones, with approximately 91% occurring only once. Sequencing input: peripheral blood. The receptors originated from a man aged 18 to 29 with COVID-19, enrolled during active disease. CDR3s include the opening cysteine and the closing phenylalanine or tryptophan.

v_call cdr3_aa
TRBV5-1 CASSLAGQNNSPLHF
TRBV7-5 CARSRGFGETYEQYF
TRBV9 CASSVAIGDNEQFF
TRBV5-1 CASTWGHKSPNSPLHF
TRBV5-5 CASSLLAGDYNEQFF
TRBV19 CASSADRGPNYGYTF
TRBV28 CASSPGWQQYF
TRBV7-3 CASSVTGTGYNEQFF
TRBV6-1 CASSGSLAGGYNEQFF
TRBV27 CASKLRQAGTEAFF
TRBV19 CASSMTGRRTEAFF
TRBV11-3 CASSTRAGDTQYF
TRBV30 CAWSDRREAINEKLLF
TRBV29-1 CSVDRTASSNYGYTF
TRBV9 CASSGQGESSYEQYF
TRBV4-3 CASSQAPTGVQETQYF
TRBV4-1 CASSRFKGAQAEAFF
TRBV4-3 CASSQSFATNEKLFF
TRBV5-1 CASSLKQAHEQYF
TRBV11-2 CASSPRVTSAYEQYF
TRBV7-9 CASSFPTSGYTDTQYF
TRBV27 CASSWASGNEQFF
TRBV27 CASSSDRRTYNEQFF
TRBV28 CASSLGGPTNEKLLF
TRBV5-6 CASSFGTGANEQYF
TRBV7-3 CASSPRQGRFGPDTQYF
TRBV5-1 CASRLTSDYEQYF
TRBV7-6 CASSLNRQGSSSSYNSPLHF
TRBV21-1 CASSRCRGHSGNTIYF
TRBV3-1/TRBV3-2 CASSQSVRRDAASTDTQYF
TRBV6-5 CASSWTSGSYEQYF
TRBV27 CASGDRPNSPLHF
TRBV28 CASSLSTGGYGELFF
TRBV9 CASSVEAGPSYNSPLHF
TRBV9 CASSGTGTGSSLGYTF
TRBV2 CASSRRGQGQLNTEAFF
TRBV7-2 CASGLDSRTRRYNEQFF
TRBV28 CASSGTSGTYFSSYNEQFF
TRBV7-7 CASSRTDRIYSNQPQHF
TRBV13 CASSTQGTYGYTF
TRBV13 CASRFSSGRAYEQYF
TRBV9 CASSVGVAGNTIYF
TRBV6-1 CASSGRAGGPYNEQFF
TRBV5-1 CASSFYAGQGGEQYF
TRBV5-6 CASSLFDRIGNEQFF
TRBV27 CASSLSGNYEQYF
TRBV28 CASSPPAGRIYGYTF